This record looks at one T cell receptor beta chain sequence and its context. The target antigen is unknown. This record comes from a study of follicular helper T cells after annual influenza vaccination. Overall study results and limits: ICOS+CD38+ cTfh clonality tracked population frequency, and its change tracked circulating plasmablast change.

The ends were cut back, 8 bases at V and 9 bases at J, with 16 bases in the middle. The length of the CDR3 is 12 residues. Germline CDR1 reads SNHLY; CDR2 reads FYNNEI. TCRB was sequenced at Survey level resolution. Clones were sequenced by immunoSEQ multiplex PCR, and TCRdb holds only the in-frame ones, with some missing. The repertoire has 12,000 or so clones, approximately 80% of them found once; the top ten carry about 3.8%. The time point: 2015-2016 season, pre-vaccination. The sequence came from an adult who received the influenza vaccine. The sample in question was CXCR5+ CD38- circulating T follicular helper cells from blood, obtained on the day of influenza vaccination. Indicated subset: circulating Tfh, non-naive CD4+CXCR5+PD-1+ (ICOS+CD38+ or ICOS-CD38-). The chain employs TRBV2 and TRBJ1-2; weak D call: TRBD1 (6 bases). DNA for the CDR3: TGTGCCAGCGGGACCTCAGGGGCCAGCTACACCTTC. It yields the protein CASGTSGASYTF.